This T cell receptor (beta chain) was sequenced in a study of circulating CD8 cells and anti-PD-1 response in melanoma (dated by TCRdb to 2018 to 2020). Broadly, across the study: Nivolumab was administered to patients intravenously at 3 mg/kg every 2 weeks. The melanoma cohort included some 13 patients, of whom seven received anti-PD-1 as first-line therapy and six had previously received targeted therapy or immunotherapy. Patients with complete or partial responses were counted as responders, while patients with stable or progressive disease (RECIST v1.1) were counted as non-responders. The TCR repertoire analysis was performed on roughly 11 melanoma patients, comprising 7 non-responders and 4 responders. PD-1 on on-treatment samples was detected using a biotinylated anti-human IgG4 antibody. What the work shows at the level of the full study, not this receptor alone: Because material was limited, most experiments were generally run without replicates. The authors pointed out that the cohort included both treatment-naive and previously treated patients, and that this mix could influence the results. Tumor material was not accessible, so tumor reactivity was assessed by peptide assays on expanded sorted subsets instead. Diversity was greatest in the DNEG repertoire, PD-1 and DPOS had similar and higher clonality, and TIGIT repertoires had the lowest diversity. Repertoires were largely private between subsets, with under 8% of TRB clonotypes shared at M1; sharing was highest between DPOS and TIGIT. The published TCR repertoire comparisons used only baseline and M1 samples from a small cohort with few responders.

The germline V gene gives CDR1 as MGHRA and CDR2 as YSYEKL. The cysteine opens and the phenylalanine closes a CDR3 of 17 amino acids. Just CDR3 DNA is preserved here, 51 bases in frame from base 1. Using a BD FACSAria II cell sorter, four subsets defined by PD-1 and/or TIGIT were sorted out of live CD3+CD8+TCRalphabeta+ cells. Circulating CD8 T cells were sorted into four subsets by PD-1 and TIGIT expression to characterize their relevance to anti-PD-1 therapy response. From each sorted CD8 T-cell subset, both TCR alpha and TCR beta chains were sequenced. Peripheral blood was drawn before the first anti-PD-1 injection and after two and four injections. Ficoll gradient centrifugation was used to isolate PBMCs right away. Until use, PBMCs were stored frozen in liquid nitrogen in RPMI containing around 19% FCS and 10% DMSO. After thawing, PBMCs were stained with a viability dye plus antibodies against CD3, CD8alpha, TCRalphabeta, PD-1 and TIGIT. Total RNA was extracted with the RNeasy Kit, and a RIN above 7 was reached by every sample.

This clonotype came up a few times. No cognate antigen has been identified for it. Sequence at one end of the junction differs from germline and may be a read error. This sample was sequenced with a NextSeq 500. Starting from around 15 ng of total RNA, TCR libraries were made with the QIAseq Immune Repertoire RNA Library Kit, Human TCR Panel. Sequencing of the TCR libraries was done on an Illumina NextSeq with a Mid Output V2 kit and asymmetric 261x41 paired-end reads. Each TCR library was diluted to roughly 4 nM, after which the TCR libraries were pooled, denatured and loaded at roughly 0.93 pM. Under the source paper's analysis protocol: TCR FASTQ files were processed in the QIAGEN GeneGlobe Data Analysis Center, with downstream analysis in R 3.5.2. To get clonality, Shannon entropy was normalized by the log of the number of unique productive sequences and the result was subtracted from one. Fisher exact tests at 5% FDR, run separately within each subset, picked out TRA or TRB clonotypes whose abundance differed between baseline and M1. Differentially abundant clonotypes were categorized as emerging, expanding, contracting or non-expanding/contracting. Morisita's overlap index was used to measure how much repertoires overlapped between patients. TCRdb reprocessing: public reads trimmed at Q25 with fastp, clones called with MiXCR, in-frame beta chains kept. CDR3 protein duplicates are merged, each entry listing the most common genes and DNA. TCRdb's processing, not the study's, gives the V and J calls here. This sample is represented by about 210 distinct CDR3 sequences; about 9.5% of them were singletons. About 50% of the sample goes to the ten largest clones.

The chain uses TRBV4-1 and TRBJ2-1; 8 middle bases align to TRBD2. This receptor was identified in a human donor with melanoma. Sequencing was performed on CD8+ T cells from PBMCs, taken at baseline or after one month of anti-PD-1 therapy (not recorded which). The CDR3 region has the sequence CASSQREGSFRYNEQLF. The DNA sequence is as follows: TGCGCCAGCAGCCAACGGGAGGGTTCCTTCAGATACAACGAGCAGCTCTTC.